This TCR beta chain was recovered during a study of blood T cells in healthy people across ages. As regards this clonotype: Its antigen is currently unknown.

The length of the CDR3 is 13 residues. Trimming took 5 bases from V and 6 from J, leaving 11 bases between them. CDR1 is SNHLY and CDR2 is FYNNEI in the germline V gene. The draw of peripheral blood yielded around 9.6 milliliters from each donor. Total RNA extraction produced at least 5 micrograms (per sample) for the study. The second PCR ran roughly 7 to 11 cycles with a sample-barcoded 5' primer and J-beta primers. TCRdb fed the 5' RACE reads into MiXCR, producing one record per CDR3 protein. The sample lists hundreds of thousands of distinct CDR3 sequences, around half occurring once. Overall study findings and caveats: It was found that TCR beta diversity correlated strongly with the percentage of naive T cells. Long-lived and aged donors differed, with more naive CD4+ cells and higher diversity in the long-lived.

The source is a woman between 55 and 75 years old in good health. Specimen: blood. The genes are TRBV2 and TRBJ2-4; possible D gene TRBD1, 5 bases. In DNA form, the CDR3 reads TGTGCCAGCAGTAGGACATCTACAAACATTCAGTACTTC. Its translation: CASSRTSTNIQYF.